These T cell receptor beta chains were read from a single sample in a study of vaccination and CD4 T cells after COVID-19. TCRdb re-called the PCR reads through MiXCR, storing one row per CDR3 protein. The table lists some 20,000 distinct CDR3 sequences, over 45% of them singletons. The source material was CD4+ T cells from blood, sampled after SARS-CoV-2 vaccination. These receptors were collected from a human donor who had recovered from COVID-19. Each CDR3 is given with its conserved first and last residue. The D gene is left open where the match is weak. Clone size is not always given. Where it is, it says once, few, many or a class for expanded clones.

size: .; V: TRBV28; J: TRBJ2-5; D: .; CDR3: CASSPSGDSYSQETQYF; DNA: TGTGCCAGCAGTCCCTCGGGGGACAGCTACTCCCAAGAGACCCAGTACTTC
size: .; V: TRBV20-1; J: TRBJ2-3; D: .; CDR3: CSARGFTDTQYF; DNA: TGCAGTGCAAGAGGCTTTACAGATACGCAGTATTTT
size: few; V: TRBV27; J: TRBJ2-5; D: .; CDR3: CASRPLAGWETQYF; DNA: TGTGCCAGCAGGCCTCTGGCCGGTTGGGAGACCCAGTACTTC
size: few; V: TRBV7-2; J: TRBJ2-3; D: .; CDR3: CASRVGGPTDTQYF; DNA: TGTGCCAGCAGGGTCGGGGGGCCCACAGATACGCAGTATTTT
size: .; V: TRBV7-8; J: TRBJ2-7; D: TRBD2; CDR3: CASSLVRSGPSYEQYF; DNA: TGTGCCAGCAGCTTAGTTCGTAGCGGGCCATCCTACGAGCAGTACTTC
size: .; V: TRBV6-5; J: TRBJ2-1; D: TRBD2; CDR3: CASSYLAGGTSEQFF; DNA: TGTGCCAGCAGTTATTTGGCGGGAGGGACAAGTGAGCAGTTCTTC
size: .; V: TRBV6-1; J: TRBJ1-5; D: .; CDR3: CASTPGRSNQPQHF; DNA: TGTGCCAGCACCCCCGGTAGGAGCAATCAGCCCCAGCATTTT
size: .; V: TRBV6-1; J: TRBJ2-7; D: TRBD1; CDR3: CASSPDRGVYEQYF; DNA: TGTGCCAGCAGTCCCGACAGGGGTGTGTACGAGCAGTACTTC
size: once; V: TRBV4-2; J: TRBJ1-5; D: .; CDR3: CASSQDPQGYSNQPQHF; DNA: TGTGCCAGCAGCCAAGATCCCCAGGGGTATAGCAACCAGCCCCAGCATTTT
size: few; V: TRBV27; J: TRBJ1-1; D: .; CDR3: CASSLIRGTEAFF; DNA: TGTGCCAGCAGTTTGATTAGGGGCACTGAAGCTTTCTTT
size: .; V: TRBV20-1; J: TRBJ1-5; D: .; CDR3: CSASGENQPQHF; DNA: TGCAGTGCTAGCGGGGAGAATCAGCCCCAGCATTTT
size: .; V: TRBV5-1; J: TRBJ2-1; D: .; CDR3: CASSLVWGDNEQFF; DNA: TGCGCCAGCAGCTTGGTGTGGGGGGACAATGAGCAGTTCTTC
size: .; V: TRBV7-2; J: TRBJ2-1; D: .; CDR3: CASSLGLDGNEQFF; DNA: TGTGCCAGCAGCTTAGGACTAGATGGGAATGAGCAGTTCTTC
size: .; V: TRBV7-6; J: TRBJ2-2; D: TRBD2; CDR3: CASSLWTSGGLITGELFF; DNA: TGTGCCAGCAGCTTATGGACTAGCGGGGGGCTTATTACCGGGGAGCTGTTTTTT
size: few; V: TRBV28; J: TRBJ1-6; D: TRBD1; CDR3: CASRNRDSGSPLHF; DNA: TGTGCCAGCAGGAACCGGGACAGCGGATCACCCCTCCACTTT
size: once; V: TRBV30; J: TRBJ1-1; D: .; CDR3: CASSWGMNTEAFF; DNA: TGTGCCTCCAGCTGGGGGATGAACACTGAAGCTTTCTTT
size: .; V: TRBV24-1; J: TRBJ2-1; D: .; CDR3: CATSDRPISEQFF; DNA: TGTGCCACCAGTGACCGTCCAATTTCCGAGCAGTTCTTC
size: .; V: TRBV7-8; J: TRBJ1-1; D: .; CDR3: CASSLYSGSEAFF; DNA: TGTGCCAGCAGCTTATACAGCGGTTCTGAAGCTTTCTTT
size: .; V: TRBV7-2; J: TRBJ2-1; D: .; CDR3: CASSFYRAKGYNEQFF; DNA: TGTGCCAGCAGCTTTTACCGGGCAAAGGGGTACAATGAGCAGTTCTTC
size: .; V: TRBV11-2; J: TRBJ2-7; D: .; CDR3: CASSLGTDYEQYF; DNA: TGTGCCAGCAGCTTGGGGACTGACTACGAGCAGTACTTC
size: few; V: TRBV15; J: TRBJ2-1; D: .; CDR3: CATSRDWRDSYNEQFF; DNA: TGTGCCACCAGCAGAGATTGGCGGGATTCCTACAATGAGCAGTTCTTC
size: .; V: TRBV7-2; J: TRBJ2-5; D: .; CDR3: CASSFKADQETQYF; DNA: TGTGCCAGCAGCTTTAAAGCGGACCAAGAGACCCAGTACTTC
size: .; V: TRBV5-5; J: TRBJ2-5; D: .; CDR3: CASTARGGETQYF; DNA: TGTGCCAGCACCGCTCGCGGCGGAGAGACCCAGTACTTC
size: .; V: TRBV20-1; J: TRBJ2-3; D: .; CDR3: CSAGPTGAATDTQYF; DNA: TGCAGTGCGGGCCCGACGGGGGCTGCGACAGATACGCAGTATTTT
size: .; V: TRBV20-1; J: TRBJ2-1; D: .; CDR3: CSAAGTLGNEQFF; DNA: TGCAGTGCAGCCGGGACTTTAGGTAATGAGCAGTTCTTC
size: .; V: TRBV15; J: TRBJ2-7; D: TRBD1; CDR3: CATSRELGQAYEQYF; DNA: TGTGCCACCAGCAGAGAACTGGGACAGGCCTACGAGCAGTACTTC
size: .; V: TRBV10-3; J: TRBJ1-2; D: .; CDR3: CAISELGGEDYGYTF; DNA: TGTGCCATCAGTGAGTTGGGGGGCGAGGACTATGGCTACACCTTC
size: .; V: TRBV28; J: TRBJ1-5; D: .; CDR3: CASRPNRQPQHF; DNA: TGTGCCAGCCGACCTAATCGGCAGCCCCAGCATTTT
size: .; V: TRBV19; J: TRBJ1-5; D: .; CDR3: CASRETGHNQPQHF; DNA: TGTGCCAGTAGAGAAACAGGGCACAATCAGCCCCAGCATTTT